The 21 T cell receptor beta chains in this list originate from one sample, sequenced in a study of vaccination and CD4 T cells after COVID-19. These receptors' targets are unknown. An Oncomine TCR Beta short-read assay was used to sequence the DNA from cultured CD4+ T cells. TCRdb re-called the PCR reads through MiXCR, storing one row per CDR3 protein. The data show around 19,000 distinct CDR3 sequences, 49% seen once. Treatment described: approximately nine-day PBMC culture with coronavirus spike peptide pools or control peptides (ViraFEST assay). The specimen sequenced was CD4+ T cells from blood, cultured in vitro. Receptor source: a human donor who had recovered from COVID-19.

This sequence joins TRBV7-9 and TRBJ2-1, with D perhaps TRBD2 (6 bases). Germline V gives CDR1 SEHNR, CDR2 FQNEAQ (reference sequence). This CDR3 comprises 15 residues. Trimming took 4 bases from V and 7 from J, leaving 17 bases between them. The CDR3 region is CASSYVKGGGNEQFF. CDR3 DNA sequence: TGTGCCAGCAGCTATGTAAAGGGTGGAGGGAATGAGCAGTTCTTC.

The J gene is TRBJ1-2, the V gene TRBV9; D possibly corresponds to TRBD1 (5 bases). Trimming took 2 bases from V and 2 from J, leaving 7 bases between them. The CDR3 covers 13 residues. Germline CDR1 SGDLS, CDR2 YYNGEE. The CDR3 DNA reads TGTGCCAGCAGCGTTGACAGCAACTATGGCTACACCTTC. Amino acids: CASSVDSNYGYTF.

The gene calls are TRBV7-3 and TRBJ1-5, with no clear D. Germline-derived CDR1 and CDR2 are SGHTA and FQGTGA. The CDR3 extends over 13 amino acids. The germline V and J ends were trimmed by 2 bases and 7 bases, with 9 bases remaining between them. CDR3 coding DNA: TGTGCCAGCAGCTTAGATGGTGGCCAGCCCCAGCATTTT. This encodes CASSLDGGQPQHF.

This chain connects TRBV30 to TRBJ1-2, with a possible D match to TRBD1 (5 bases). Germline V gene sequence: CDR1 GTSNPN, CDR2 SVGIG (reference sequence). This CDR3 is 13 amino acids long. Trimming left V 0 bases short and J 6 bases short, with 11 bases between. In DNA form, the CDR3 reads TGTGCCTGGAGTGTTAAGGGGAGTAATGGCTACACCTTC. This encodes CAWSVKGSNGYTF.

Only a few counts were recorded for this clonotype. The chain has TRBV6-2 or TRBV6-3 and TRBJ1-2; D ambiguous. Germline CDR1 and CDR2: MNHEY and SVGEGT. The CDR3 is 11 residues long. Trimming stripped 6 bases from V and 2 bases from J, with 4 bases between. The DNA of the CDR3 is TGTGCCAGCAGAGGGAACTATGGCTACACCTTC. It encodes CASRGNYGYTF.

The chain employs TRBV9 and TRBJ2-1; D tentatively fits TRBD1 or TRBD2 (6 bases each). The germline CDR1 and CDR2 sequences are SGDLS and YYNGEE. CDR3 length equals 14 residues. V was clipped by 0 bases and J by 6 bases, with 10 bases between them. CDR3 sequence: CASSVDGGGNEQFF. The CDR3 nucleotides read TGTGCCAGCAGCGTAGACGGGGGCGGCAATGAGCAGTTCTTC. The variable domain in full, with the rest retrieved from reference TRBV9 and TRBJ2-1, is DSGVTQTPKHLITATGQRVTLRCSPRSGDLSVYWYQQSLDQGLQFLIQYYNGEERAKGNILERFSAQQFPDLHSELNLSSLELGDSALYFCASSVDGGGNEQFFGPGTRLTVL.

The CDR3 nucleotides are TGTGCCAGTAGCCCGACCCGGGGTTACGAGCAGTACTTC. Translation: CASSPTRGYEQYF. The chain joins TRBV19 to TRBJ2-7, with D perhaps matching TRBD2 (5 bases). The CDR3 loop spans 13 amino acids. Germline V CDR1 and CDR2: LNHDA, SQIVND (reference sequence). V gave up 6 bases and J gave up 4 bases, with 13 bases separating them.

This chain uses TRBV6-1 with TRBJ2-1, with 7 bases lining up with TRBD1. The CDR3 spans 14 residues. The V gene end was trimmed by 4 bases and the J gene end by 7 bases; junction bases not matched to a gene: 7. Germline V gives CDR1 MNHNS, CDR2 SASEGT. CDR3 sequence: CASSARTGWNEQFF. The CDR3 region has the DNA TGTGCCAGCAGTGCCAGGACAGGTTGGAATGAGCAGTTCTTC.

The CDR3 DNA reads TGTGCCAGCAATATACCCGGGACAGATAACAATGAGCAGTTCTTC. Amino acid sequence: CASNIPGTDNNEQFF. The chain has TRBV12-3 or TRBV12-4 and TRBJ2-1; 7 nucleotides align to TRBD1. This CDR3 contains 15 residues. The junction had 11 bases not matched to a gene; V was cut back by 7 bases and J by 5 bases.

This rearrangement joins TRBV19 to TRBJ1-5; perhaps TRBD1 as D (5 bases). The germline V gene encodes CDR1 LNHDA and CDR2 SQIVND (reference sequence). V was pared by 6 bases and J by 6 bases, with 15 bases between. This CDR3 spans 14 amino acids. The chain's CDR3 is CASSPQGGSQPQHF. The DNA for the CDR3 is TGTGCCAGTAGCCCCCAGGGAGGGAGTCAGCCCCAGCATTTT.

This clonotype showed up just a few times. The chain has TRBV19 and TRBJ1-5, with D maybe TRBD1 (6 bases). Germline-derived CDR1 and CDR2 are LNHDA and SQIVND (reference sequence). V gave up 6 bases and J gave up 3 bases, with 12 bases separating them. The CDR3 has 14 residues. This CDR3 reads CASSGRGDNQPQHF. The CDR3 DNA reads as TGTGCCAGTAGCGGGAGGGGGGACAATCAGCCCCAGCATTTT.

The V gene is TRBV11-3, the J gene TRBJ1-3, with a weak D call TRBD1 (6 bases). The length of the CDR3 is 13 residues. V lost 5 bases and J lost 7, with 12 bases in between. The germline V gene has CDR1 SGHNT and CDR2 YENEEA. In DNA form, the CDR3 reads TGTGCCAGCAGCATTACAGGGTCCAACACCATATATTTT. Its translation is CASSITGSNTIYF.

This sequence joins TRBV6-2 or TRBV6-3 and TRBJ1-4; 7 positions match TRBD1. The germline V gene encodes CDR1 MNHEY and CDR2 SVGEGT. Trimming removed 0 bases from V and 10 bases from J; junction bases left unmatched: 8. The CDR3 loop spans 15 amino acids. DNA for the CDR3: TGTGCCAGCAGTTACTCCAGCGAGGGGGCCGGAAAACTGTTTTTT. Translating it yields CASSYSSEGAGKLFF.

This clonotype has just a few counts. The chain joins TRBV19 to TRBJ1-2; TRBD1 matches at 10 bases. V shed 7 bases and J 1 base; nucleotides not matched to a gene: 3. Germline-derived CDR1 and CDR2 are LNHDA and SQIVND (reference sequence). The CDR3 extends over 14 amino acids. CDR3 loop: CASTRDRGNYGYTF. The CDR3 DNA reads as TGTGCCAGTACCCGGGACAGGGGTAACTATGGCTACACCTTC.

Only a few counts were recorded for this clonotype. The chain couples TRBV20-1 to TRBJ2-2; D may be TRBD2 (6 bases). The CDR3 extends over 13 amino acids. V lost 3 bases, J lost 6 bases, and 11 bases lay in between. Germline V gives CDR1 DFQATT, CDR2 SNEGSKA (reference sequence). CDR3 coding DNA: TGCAGTGCTAGGACTAGTATTGCCGGGGAGCTGTTTTTT. Translated: CSARTSIAGELFF.

The chain uses TRBV12-3 or TRBV12-4 and TRBJ2-7; no clear D. V was trimmed by 5 bases and J by 4 bases, leaving 15 bases between them. The CDR3 length is 14 residues. The CDR3 protein is CASSTLQAGYEQYF. The CDR3 nucleotides are TGTGCCAGCAGTACATTGCAGGCCGGTTACGAGCAGTACTTC.

The rearrangement links TRBV6-5 to TRBJ1-1, with D perhaps TRBD1 (6 bases). V dropped 0 bases and J dropped 1 base, with 9 bases sitting between them. Germline lookup yields CDR1 MNHEY and CDR2 SVGAGI. This CDR3 contains 15 residues. The CDR3 loop reads CASSYSGAGNTEAFF. The CDR3 nucleotides are TGTGCCAGCAGTTACTCGGGGGCGGGGAACACTGAAGCTTTCTTT.

The V call is TRBV7-2, the J call TRBJ1-5, with D unclear. The V gene's germline CDR1 is SGHTA and CDR2 FQGNSA. The CDR3 is 12 amino acids. V was clipped by 7 bases and J by 9 bases, with 13 bases between them. The CDR3 nucleotides read TGTGCCAGCAACCTAGACGGGCGGCCCCAGCATTTT. Translated: CASNLDGRPQHF.

This clonotype was seen a few times. The V gene is TRBV15, the J gene TRBJ2-7; TRBD2 matches at 12 bases. V lost 3 bases, J lost 4 bases, and 19 bases stayed unmatched. The CDR3 runs to 20 residues. The germline V gene encodes CDR1 LNHNV and CDR2 YYDKDF (reference sequence). In DNA form, the CDR3 reads TGTGCCACCAGCAGCCCCGACATGTTTGAGCTAGCGGGAGGGAATTACGAGCAGTACTTC. It yields the protein CATSSPDMFELAGGNYEQYF.

The chain joins TRBV7-2 to TRBJ2-1; D is undetermined. Germline V lookup: CDR1 SGHTA, CDR2 FQGNSA. The CDR3 is 15 amino acids. With 5 bases removed from V and 1 base from J, the gap between germline ends came to 12 bases. The CDR3 DNA is TGTGCCAGCAGCGCCAGGCCAACATCCTACAATGAGCAGTTCTTC. Translation: CASSARPTSYNEQFF.

The chain is built from TRBV20-1 and TRBJ1-1, with 8 bases aligning to TRBD1. Germline V CDR1 and CDR2: DFQATT, SNEGSKA (reference sequence). Germline trimming cut 4 bases from V and 0 bases from J; bases unmatched to any gene: 7. This CDR3 comprises 15 residues. The CDR3 spells CSATSIRGLNTEAFF. Here the CDR3 DNA reads TGCAGTGCTACGTCAATCAGGGGGCTGAACACTGAAGCTTTCTTT.